These 14 T cell receptor beta chains came from one sample sequenced in a study of blood T cell repertoires in COVID-19. TCRdb keeps only in-frame clones here, not all; method: immunoSEQ multiplex PCR. The sample includes some 200,000 clones, around 83% seen only once; the top ten take 1.4%. Sequenced sample: peripheral blood. These receptors all stem from a woman in her forties who had recovered from COVID-19.

This clone was observed a few times. The chain recombines TRBV10-2 with TRBJ2-2, with D tentatively TRBD2 (6 bases). This CDR3 has 15 amino acids. V was cut by 4 bases and J by 9 bases, with 18 bases left in between. Germline CDR1 reads WSHSY; CDR2 reads SAAADI. CDR3 sequence reads: CASSAEGHLGRELFF. For the CDR3, the DNA is TGCGCCAGCAGTGCGGAGGGCCACTTGGGACGGGAGCTGTTTTTT.

This chain links TRBV10-3 with TRBJ2-2; D remains ambiguous. V lost 8 bases, J lost 0 bases, and 7 bases lay in between. Germline CDR1 is ENHRY and CDR2 is SYGVKD. CDR3 length: 13 amino acids. The CDR3 bases are TGTGCCATCGGGCAGACGAACACCGGGGAGCTGTTTTTT. Protein product: CAIGQTNTGELFF.

J is TRBJ1-2 and V is TRBV25-1, with TRBD1 matching over 7 bases. The germline V gene encodes CDR1 MGHDK and CDR2 SYGVNS. With V trimmed by 6 bases and J by 2 bases, 3 bases remained unmatched. The CDR3 totals 13 residues. The CDR3 DNA is TGTGCCAGCAGAGCAGGGGGGAACTATGGCTACACCTTC. Translated: CASRAGGNYGYTF.

The chain carries TRBV12-3 or TRBV12-4 and TRBJ1-6; D remains unclear. V was trimmed by 1 base and J by 9 bases, leaving 7 bases between them. CDR3 length equals 13 residues. The CDR3 region has the DNA TGTGCCAGCAGTTTAGGGAGTTCTTCACCCCTCCACTTT. This encodes CASSLGSSSPLHF.

In this sample, this clone turned up once. Here the CDR3 reads CAISGHRGQEQYF. DNA of the CDR3: TGTGCCATCAGTGGGCACAGGGGGCAGGAGCAGTACTTC. This chain links TRBV10-3 with TRBJ2-7, with 9 positions matching TRBD1. Germline CDR1 is ENHRY and CDR2 is SYGVKD. This CDR3 spans 13 amino acids. V shed 4 bases and J 7 bases; nucleotides not matched to a gene: 5.

The rearrangement uses TRBV7-6 and TRBJ2-1, with TRBD2 identical over 10 bases. Germline assignment: CDR1 SGHVS and CDR2 FNYEAQ. J gave up 10 bases and V 2 bases, and 8 bases lay outside the gene matches. The CDR3 covers 15 residues. This CDR3 is CASSLQSGGAGEQFF. CDR3 nucleotide sequence: TGTGCCAGCAGCTTACAGAGCGGGGGGGCGGGAGAGCAGTTCTTC.

The CDR3 DNA sequence: TGTGCCAGCAGCTCCGACAGGGGGCTTGGGGAGACCCAGTACTTC. Translating it yields CASSSDRGLGETQYF. J is TRBJ2-5 and V is TRBV6-6; 10 bases align to TRBD1. This CDR3 region has 15 residues. Per the germline V gene, CDR1 is MNHNY and CDR2 is SVGAGI (reference sequence). Trimming took 6 bases from V and 5 from J; bases not matched to a gene: 9.

This rearrangement joins TRBV7-2 to TRBJ1-2; 9 bases line up with TRBD1. Unmatched junction bases numbered 8, after V lost 4 bases and J lost 2 bases. The V gene's germline CDR1 is SGHTA and CDR2 FQGNSA. The CDR3 runs to 16 residues. The CDR3 DNA is TGTGCCAGCAGCTCTCAGACAGGGGGGATAAACTATGGCTACACCTTC. As protein: CASSSQTGGINYGYTF.

The chain carries TRBV19 and TRBJ1-1, with TRBD1 matching 7 bases. Germline trimming cut 3 bases from V and 0 bases from J; bases unmatched to any gene: 1. Germline CDR1 reads LNHDA; CDR2 reads SQIVND (reference sequence). The CDR3 has 14 residues. This chain's CDR3 is CASSMGTVNTEAFF. CDR3 sequence (DNA): TGTGCCAGTAGTATGGGGACAGTGAACACTGAAGCTTTCTTT.

The rearrangement uses TRBV18 and TRBJ2-1, with TRBD1 identical over 10 bases. The germline V gene has CDR1 KGHSH and CDR2 LQKENI. The CDR3 runs 15 residues. After removal of 5 bases from V and 6 bases from J, the junction contained 7 bases not matched to a gene. The CDR3 sequence: CASSSGQGRSNEQFF. The CDR3 DNA reads TGTGCCAGCTCATCGGGACAGGGGCGCTCCAATGAGCAGTTCTTC.

This clone turned up a few times. The V and J genes are TRBV4-3 and TRBJ1-5; tentatively, D is TRBD1 (6 bases). The V end lost 0 bases, the J end lost 9 bases, and 15 bases lay between the germline ends. Looked up from germline, CDR1 is LGHNA and CDR2 is YSLEER. This CDR3 has 15 amino acids. As DNA, the CDR3 is TGCGCCAGCAGCCAAGATGGGAGGGGGGACACGCCCCAGCATTTT. Its protein product is CASSQDGRGDTPQHF.

The J gene is TRBJ2-1, the V gene TRBV29-1, with 9 bases fitting TRBD2. The ends lost 4 bases at V and 4 bases at J; junction bases unmatched: 5. This CDR3 has 14 amino acids. Germline V gives CDR1 SQVTM, CDR2 ANQGSEA. CDR3 nucleotides: TGCAGCGTTGCGGGCGGGGGGGTGTACAATGAGCAGTTCTTC. This gives the protein CSVAGGGVYNEQFF.

J is TRBJ2-1 and V is TRBV7-9; a possible D gene is TRBD1 (7 bases). V was cut by 6 bases and J by 5 bases, with 14 bases left in between. This CDR3 is 14 amino acids long. The V gene's germline CDR1 is SEHNR and CDR2 FQNEAQ (reference sequence). Here the CDR3 DNA reads TGTGCCAGCAGGGAGGGGGCTGTTAACAATGAGCAGTTCTTC. It is translated as CASREGAVNNEQFF.

The J gene is TRBJ1-1, the V gene TRBV7-6; 11 bases line up with TRBD1. J gave up 9 bases and V 5 bases, and 11 bases lay outside the gene matches. This CDR3 is built from 15 residues. Germline CDR1 is SGHVS and CDR2 is FNYEAQ. CDR3 sequence reads: CASSNDPGQGAQAFF. CDR3 bases: TGTGCCAGCAGCAACGACCCCGGACAGGGGGCACAAGCTTTCTTT.